The subject of this entry is one T cell receptor (beta chain). This entry comes from a study of Ad26.COV2.S vaccination and SARS-CoV-2 variants. Treatment specified: over 15 received Ad26.COV2.S at low or high dose, single or two shots; roughly five received placebo; per-sample allocation not given. The investigators took samples on day 63 after the first vaccine or placebo injection. Here immunoSEQ multiplex PCR was the method, and the copy in TCRdb shows in-frame clones only, minus some. The top ten clones hold 3.6% of a sample with roughly 420,000 clones, approximately 87% of them seen once. Trimming cost V 5 bases and J 5 bases, with 9 bases left between them. The CDR3 contains 13 residues. CDR1 is LNHDA, CDR2 SQIVND, per germline (reference sequence).

The chain carries TRBV19 and TRBJ2-2, with D possibly matching TRBD2 (5 bases). The clonotype comes from a person aged 18-60 years who received the Ad26.COV2.S COVID-19 vaccine or a placebo. Sequenced material: peripheral blood, taken in a trial of Ad26.COV2.S vaccine versus placebo. This CDR3 is CASSRRGTGELFF. CDR3 nucleotide sequence: TGTGCCAGTAGTCGGCGAGGGACCGGGGAGCTGTTTTTT.